A selection of T cell receptor beta chains follows, all from one sample in a study of blood T cell repertoires in COVID-19. Repertoires were generated with immunoSEQ multiplex PCR, while TCRdb's copy carries only in-frame clones and drops some. This table holds 90,000 to 120,000 clones, 85% to 90% found once. Sequenced sample: peripheral blood. These receptors came from a woman aged 80 or older with acute or convalescent COVID-19. Both conserved end residues are part of each CDR3. The D gene is left open where the match is weak. Expanded clones get a size class; other rows say once, few or many, or leave the size out.

clone size	V gene	J gene	D gene	CDR3 protein	CDR3 DNA
few	TRBV19	TRBJ1-3	NA	CASIGLSGNTIYF	TGTGCCTCAATCGGTCTCTCTGGAAACACCATATATTTT
NA	TRBV7-9	TRBJ1-6	NA	CASSSPNSPLHF	TGTGCCAGCAGCTCTCCCAATTCACCCCTCCACTTT
NA	TRBV2	TRBJ2-3	TRBD2	CASSSGLAGFADTQYF	TGTGCCAGCAGCTCCGGACTAGCGGGGTTCGCAGATACGCAGTATTTT
NA	TRBV12-3/TRBV12-4	TRBJ2-2	NA	CASSYRAAGELFF	TGTGCCAGCAGTTACAGGGCCGCCGGGGAGCTGTTTTTT
once	TRBV6-5	TRBJ2-1	TRBD1	CASTGTGTWNEQFF	TGTGCCAGCACCGGGACAGGGACATGGAATGAGCAGTTCTTC
once	TRBV5-4	TRBJ2-5	TRBD2	CASSFISGARYF	TGTGCCAGCAGCTTCATTAGCGGGGCTCGGTACTTC
NA	TRBV6-2/TRBV6-3	TRBJ2-1	TRBD1	CASSYHGQGNEQFF	TGTGCCAGCAGTTACCACGGACAGGGTAATGAGCAGTTCTTC
NA	TRBV28	TRBJ1-5	TRBD1	CASSLGRTGRNQPQHF	TGTGCCAGCAGTTTAGGACGGACAGGAAGAAATCAGCCCCAGCATTTT
NA	TRBV5-1	TRBJ2-1	NA	CASSLDGDYNEQFF	TGCGCCAGCAGCTTGGACGGGGACTACAATGAGCAGTTCTTC
NA	TRBV6-6	TRBJ1-2	NA	CASSYSLLLGAYGYTF	TGTGCCAGCAGTTACAGCCTTCTCCTGGGGGCCTATGGCTACACCTTC
NA	TRBV30	TRBJ1-4	NA	CAWIAENNEKLFF	TGTGCCTGGATAGCGGAAAATAATGAAAAACTGTTTTTT
NA	TRBV4-3	TRBJ1-1	NA	CASSRGQGLFTEAFF	TGCGCCAGCAGCCGAGGGCAGGGGTTGTTCACTGAAGCTTTCTTT
NA	TRBV4-3	TRBJ2-3	NA	CASSQGGGVGDTQYF	TGCGCCAGCAGCCAAGGGGGCGGGGTCGGAGATACGCAGTATTTT
NA	TRBV28	TRBJ1-1	TRBD1	CASSLTGGNTEAFF	TGTGCCAGCAGTTTAACAGGGGGGAACACTGAAGCTTTCTTT
NA	TRBV18	TRBJ2-3	NA	CASSPQGTSSTDTQYF	TGTGCCAGCTCACCGCAGGGGACCTCTAGCACAGATACGCAGTATTTT
NA	TRBV7-2	TRBJ2-7	TRBD2	CASSLGRLAGSYEQYF	TGTGCCAGCAGCTTAGGCAGACTAGCGGGGTCCTACGAGCAGTACTTC
once	TRBV28	TRBJ2-7	TRBD1	CASSPGDRDYEQYF	TGTGCCAGCAGTCCCGGAGACAGGGACTACGAGCAGTACTTC
NA	TRBV28	TRBJ1-4	TRBD1	CASTKGDRIYEKLFF	TGTGCCAGCACCAAAGGGGACAGGATATATGAAAAACTGTTTTTT
NA	TRBV7-9	TRBJ2-5	TRBD2	CASSLRAGEETQYF	TGTGCCAGCAGCTTGAGAGCGGGGGAGGAGACCCAGTACTTC
NA	TRBV4-3	TRBJ2-7	TRBD1	CASSQTAGTAYEQYF	TGCGCCAGCAGCCAAACCGCCGGGACAGCCTACGAGCAGTACTTC
NA	TRBV27	TRBJ2-1	TRBD1	CASRPGTANYNEQFF	TGTGCCAGCCGACCGGGGACAGCGAACTACAATGAGCAGTTCTTC
NA	TRBV28	TRBJ1-1	TRBD1	CASSSMTGGRGTEAFF	TGTGCCAGCAGTTCCATGACAGGGGGCCGTGGGACTGAAGCTTTCTTT
NA	TRBV27	TRBJ2-5	NA	CASSQTSKETQYF	TGTGCCAGCAGCCAAACATCAAAAGAGACCCAGTACTTC